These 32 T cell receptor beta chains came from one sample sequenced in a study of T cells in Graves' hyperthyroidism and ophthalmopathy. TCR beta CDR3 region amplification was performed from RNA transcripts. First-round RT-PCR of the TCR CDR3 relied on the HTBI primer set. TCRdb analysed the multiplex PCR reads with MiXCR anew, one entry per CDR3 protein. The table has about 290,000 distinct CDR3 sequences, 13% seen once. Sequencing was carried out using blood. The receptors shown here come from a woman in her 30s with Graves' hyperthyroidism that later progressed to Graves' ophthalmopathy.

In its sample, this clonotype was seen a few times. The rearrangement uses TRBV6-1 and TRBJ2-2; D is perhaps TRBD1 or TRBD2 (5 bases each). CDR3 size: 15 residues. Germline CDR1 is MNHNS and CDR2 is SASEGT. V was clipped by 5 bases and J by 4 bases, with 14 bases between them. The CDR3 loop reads CASSMTVGVTGELFF. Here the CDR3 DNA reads TGTGCCAGCAGTATGACAGTGGGGGTCACCGGGGAGCTGTTTTTT.

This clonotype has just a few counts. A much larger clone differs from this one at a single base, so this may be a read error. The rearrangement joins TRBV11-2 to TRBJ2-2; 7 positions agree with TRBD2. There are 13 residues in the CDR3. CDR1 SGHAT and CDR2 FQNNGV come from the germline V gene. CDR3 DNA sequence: TGTGCCTGCAGCGTAGGACTAGCCGGGGAGCTGTTTTTT. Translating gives CACSVGLAGELFF.

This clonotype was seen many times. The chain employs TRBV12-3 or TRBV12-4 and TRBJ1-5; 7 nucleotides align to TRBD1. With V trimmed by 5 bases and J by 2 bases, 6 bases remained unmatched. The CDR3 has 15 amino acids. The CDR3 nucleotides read TGTGCCAGCAGTCACGGGGACAGCGGCAATCAGCCCCAGCATTTT. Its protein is CASSHGDSGNQPQHF.

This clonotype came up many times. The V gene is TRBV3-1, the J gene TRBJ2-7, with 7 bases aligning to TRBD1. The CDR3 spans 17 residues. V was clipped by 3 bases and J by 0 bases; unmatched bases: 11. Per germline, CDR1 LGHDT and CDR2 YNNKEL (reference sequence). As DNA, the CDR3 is TGTGCCAGCAGCCATCACCAGGGGGATACCTTCTCCTACGAGCAGTACTTC. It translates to CASSHHQGDTFSYEQYF.

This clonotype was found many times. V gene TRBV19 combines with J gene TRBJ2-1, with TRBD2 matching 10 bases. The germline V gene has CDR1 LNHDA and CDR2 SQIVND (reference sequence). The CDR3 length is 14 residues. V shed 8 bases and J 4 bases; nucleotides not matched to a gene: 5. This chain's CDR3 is CASRSAGGYNEQFF. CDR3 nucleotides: TGTGCCAGTCGTTCAGCGGGAGGGTACAATGAGCAGTTCTTC.

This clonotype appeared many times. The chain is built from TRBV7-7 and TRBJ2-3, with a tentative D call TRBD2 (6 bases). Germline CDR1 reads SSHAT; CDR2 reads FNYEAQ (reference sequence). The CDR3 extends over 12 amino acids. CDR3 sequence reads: CPLEGFADTQYF. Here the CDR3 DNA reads TGTCCCCTGGAGGGTTTCGCGGATACGCAGTATTTT.

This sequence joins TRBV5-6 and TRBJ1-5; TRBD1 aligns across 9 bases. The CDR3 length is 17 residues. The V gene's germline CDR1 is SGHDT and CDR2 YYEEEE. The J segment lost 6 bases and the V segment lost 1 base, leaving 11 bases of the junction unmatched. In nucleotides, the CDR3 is TGTGCCAGCAGCTTGTACTTGCCGGACAGGGGTGGTCAGCCCCAGCATTTT. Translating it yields CASSLYLPDRGGQPQHF. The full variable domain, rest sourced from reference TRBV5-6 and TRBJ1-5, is DAGVTQSPTHLIKTRGQQVTLRCSPKSGHDTVSWYQQALGQGPQFIFQYYEEEERQRGNFPDRFSGHQFPNYSSELNVNALLLGDSALYLCASSLYLPDRGGQPQHFGDGTRLSIL.

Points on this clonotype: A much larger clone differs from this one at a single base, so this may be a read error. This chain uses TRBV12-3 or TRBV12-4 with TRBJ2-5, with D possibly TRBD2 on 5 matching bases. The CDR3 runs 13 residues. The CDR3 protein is CASSSPLRETRYF. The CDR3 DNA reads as TGTGCCAGCAGTTCCCCTCTAAGGGAGACCCGGTACTTC.

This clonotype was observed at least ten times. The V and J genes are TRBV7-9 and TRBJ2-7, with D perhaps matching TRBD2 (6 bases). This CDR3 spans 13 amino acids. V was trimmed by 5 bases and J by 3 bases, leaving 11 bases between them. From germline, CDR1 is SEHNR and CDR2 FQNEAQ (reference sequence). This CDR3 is CASSPYGSYEQYF. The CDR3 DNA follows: TGTGCCAGCAGCCCTTACGGGAGCTACGAGCAGTACTTC.

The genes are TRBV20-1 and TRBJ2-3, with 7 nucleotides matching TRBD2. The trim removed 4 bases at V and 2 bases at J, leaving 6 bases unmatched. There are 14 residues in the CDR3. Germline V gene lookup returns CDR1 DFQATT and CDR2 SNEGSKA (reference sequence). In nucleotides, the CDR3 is TGCAGTGCTAAAATGGGGACTAACACAGATACGCAGTATTTT. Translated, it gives CSAKMGTNTDTQYF.

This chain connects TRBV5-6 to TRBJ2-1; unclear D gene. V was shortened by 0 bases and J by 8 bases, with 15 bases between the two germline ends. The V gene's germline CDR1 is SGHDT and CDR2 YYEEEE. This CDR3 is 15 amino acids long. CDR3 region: CASSLELGKLDEQFF. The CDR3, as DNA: TGTGCCAGCAGCTTGGAACTGGGGAAGTTGGATGAGCAGTTCTTC.

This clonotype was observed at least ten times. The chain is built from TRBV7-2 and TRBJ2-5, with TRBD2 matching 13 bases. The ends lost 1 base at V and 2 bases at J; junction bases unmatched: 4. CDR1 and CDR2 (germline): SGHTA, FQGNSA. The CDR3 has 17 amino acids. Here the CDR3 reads CASSLGGLAGSQETQYF. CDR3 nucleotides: TGTGCCAGCAGCTTAGGGGGACTAGCGGGGAGTCAAGAGACCCAGTACTTC.

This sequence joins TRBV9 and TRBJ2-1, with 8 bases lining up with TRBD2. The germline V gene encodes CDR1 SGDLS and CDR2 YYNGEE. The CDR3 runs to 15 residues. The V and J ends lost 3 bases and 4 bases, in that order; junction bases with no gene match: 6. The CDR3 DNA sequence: TGTGCCAGCAGCGAGGGCGGGAGGCAATACAATGAGCAGTTCTTC. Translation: CASSEGGRQYNEQFF.

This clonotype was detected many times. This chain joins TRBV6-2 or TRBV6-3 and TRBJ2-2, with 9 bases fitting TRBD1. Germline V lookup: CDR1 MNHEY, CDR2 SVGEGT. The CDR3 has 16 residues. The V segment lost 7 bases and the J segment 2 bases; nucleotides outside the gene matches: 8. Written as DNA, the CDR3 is TGTGCCAGCATTGAGGACAGGGGTGCAAACACCGGGGAGCTGTTTTTT. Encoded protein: CASIEDRGANTGELFF.

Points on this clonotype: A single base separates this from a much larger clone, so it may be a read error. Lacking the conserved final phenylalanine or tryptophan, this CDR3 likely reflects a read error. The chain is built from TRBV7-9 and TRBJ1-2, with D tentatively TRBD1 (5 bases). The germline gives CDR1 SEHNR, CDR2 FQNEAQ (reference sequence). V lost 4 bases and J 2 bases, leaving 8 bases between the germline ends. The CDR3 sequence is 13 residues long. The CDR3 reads CASSSGLNYGYTS. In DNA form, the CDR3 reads TGTGCCAGCAGCTCGGGGCTCAACTATGGCTACACCTCC.

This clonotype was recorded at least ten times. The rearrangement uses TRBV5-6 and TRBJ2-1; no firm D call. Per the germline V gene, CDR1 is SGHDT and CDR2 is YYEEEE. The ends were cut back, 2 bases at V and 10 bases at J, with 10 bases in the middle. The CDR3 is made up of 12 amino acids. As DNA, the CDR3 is TGTGCCAGCAGCTTCGGCGGCACAGAGCAGTTCTTC. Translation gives CASSFGGTEQFF.

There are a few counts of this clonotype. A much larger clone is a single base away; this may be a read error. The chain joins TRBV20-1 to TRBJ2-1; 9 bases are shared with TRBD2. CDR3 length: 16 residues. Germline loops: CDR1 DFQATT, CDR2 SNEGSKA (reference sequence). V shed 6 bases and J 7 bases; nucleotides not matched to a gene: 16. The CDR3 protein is CSAKISGRPHGNEQFF. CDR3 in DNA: TGCAGTGCCAAGATCAGCGGGAGGCCGCATGGGAATGAGCAGTTCTTC.

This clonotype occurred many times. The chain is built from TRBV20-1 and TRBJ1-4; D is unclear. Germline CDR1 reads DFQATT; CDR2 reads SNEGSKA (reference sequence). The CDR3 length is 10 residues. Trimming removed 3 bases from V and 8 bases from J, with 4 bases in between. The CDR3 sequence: CSASREKLFF. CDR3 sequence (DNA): TGCAGTGCTAGTCGCGAAAAACTGTTTTTT.

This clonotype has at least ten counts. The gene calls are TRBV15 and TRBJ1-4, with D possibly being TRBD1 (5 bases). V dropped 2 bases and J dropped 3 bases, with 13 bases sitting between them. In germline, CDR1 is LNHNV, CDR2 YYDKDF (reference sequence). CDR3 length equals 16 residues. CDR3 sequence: CATSRPRTSSNEKLFF. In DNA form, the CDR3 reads TGTGCCACCAGCAGACCCCGGACATCTTCTAATGAAAAACTGTTTTTT. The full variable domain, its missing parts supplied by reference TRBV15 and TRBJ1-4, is DAMVIQNPRYQVTQFGKPVTLSCSQTLNHNVMYWYQQKSSQAPKLLFHYYDKDFNNEADTPDNFQSRRPNTSFCFLDIRSPGLGDTAMYLCATSRPRTSSNEKLFFGSGTQLSVL.

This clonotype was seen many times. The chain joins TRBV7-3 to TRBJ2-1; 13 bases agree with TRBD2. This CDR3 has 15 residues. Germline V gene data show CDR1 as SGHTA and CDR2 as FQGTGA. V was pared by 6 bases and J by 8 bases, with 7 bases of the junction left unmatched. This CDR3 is CASSLIGLAGDEQFF. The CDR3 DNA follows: TGTGCCAGCAGTTTGATCGGACTAGCGGGAGATGAGCAGTTCTTC.

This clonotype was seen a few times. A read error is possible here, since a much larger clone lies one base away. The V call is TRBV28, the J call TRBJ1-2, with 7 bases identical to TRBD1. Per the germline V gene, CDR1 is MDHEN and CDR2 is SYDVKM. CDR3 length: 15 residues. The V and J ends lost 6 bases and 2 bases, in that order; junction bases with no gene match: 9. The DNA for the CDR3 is TGTGCCAGCAGACCCAGGGGGAAAGGCAACTATGGCTACACCTTC. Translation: CASRPRGKGNYGYTF.

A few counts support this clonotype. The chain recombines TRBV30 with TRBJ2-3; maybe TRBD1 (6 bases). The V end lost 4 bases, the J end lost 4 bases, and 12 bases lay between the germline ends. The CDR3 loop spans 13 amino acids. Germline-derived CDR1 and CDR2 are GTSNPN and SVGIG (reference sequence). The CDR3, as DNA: TGTGCCTGGATGGGGGCAGGCCCAGATACGCAGTATTTT. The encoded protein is CAWMGAGPDTQYF.

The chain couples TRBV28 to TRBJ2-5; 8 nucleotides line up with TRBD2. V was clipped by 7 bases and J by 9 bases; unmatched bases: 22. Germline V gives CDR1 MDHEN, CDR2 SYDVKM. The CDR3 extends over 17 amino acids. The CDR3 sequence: CASKTTRLASAHGAQYF. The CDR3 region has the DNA TGTGCCAGCAAGACCACTAGACTAGCGTCGGCTCATGGGGCCCAGTACTTC.

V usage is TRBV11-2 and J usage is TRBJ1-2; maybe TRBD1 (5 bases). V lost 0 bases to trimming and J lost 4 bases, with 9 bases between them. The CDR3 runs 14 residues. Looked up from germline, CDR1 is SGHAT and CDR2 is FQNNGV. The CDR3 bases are TGTGCCAGCAGCTTAGACAGGAGGGGCTATGGCTACACCTTC. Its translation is CASSLDRRGYGYTF.

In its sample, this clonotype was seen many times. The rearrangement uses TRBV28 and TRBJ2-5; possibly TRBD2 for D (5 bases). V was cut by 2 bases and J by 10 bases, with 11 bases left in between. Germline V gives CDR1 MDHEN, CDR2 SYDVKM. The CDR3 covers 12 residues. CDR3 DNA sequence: TGTGCCAGCAGTTTAGGAGGATTTCTCCAGTACTTC. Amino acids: CASSLGGFLQYF.

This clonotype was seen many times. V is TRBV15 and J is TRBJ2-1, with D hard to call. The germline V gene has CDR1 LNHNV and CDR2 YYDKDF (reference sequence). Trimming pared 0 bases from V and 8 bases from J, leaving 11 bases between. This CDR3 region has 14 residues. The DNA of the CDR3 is TGTGCCACCAGCAGAGAGTCAGCTGGCTATGAGCAGTTCTTC. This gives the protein CATSRESAGYEQFF.

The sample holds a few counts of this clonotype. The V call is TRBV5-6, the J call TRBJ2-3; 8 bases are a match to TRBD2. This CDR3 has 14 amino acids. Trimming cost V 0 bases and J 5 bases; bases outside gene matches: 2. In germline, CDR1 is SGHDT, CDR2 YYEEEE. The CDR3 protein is CASSLGAGGDTQYF. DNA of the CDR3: TGTGCCAGCAGCTTGGGGGCGGGAGGAGATACGCAGTATTTT.

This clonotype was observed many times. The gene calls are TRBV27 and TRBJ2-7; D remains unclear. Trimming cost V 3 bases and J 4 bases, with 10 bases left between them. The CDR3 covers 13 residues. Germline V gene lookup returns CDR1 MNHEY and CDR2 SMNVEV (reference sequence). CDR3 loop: CASSLSSTYEQYF. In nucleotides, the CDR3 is TGTGCCAGCAGTTTGTCTTCTACGTACGAGCAGTACTTC.

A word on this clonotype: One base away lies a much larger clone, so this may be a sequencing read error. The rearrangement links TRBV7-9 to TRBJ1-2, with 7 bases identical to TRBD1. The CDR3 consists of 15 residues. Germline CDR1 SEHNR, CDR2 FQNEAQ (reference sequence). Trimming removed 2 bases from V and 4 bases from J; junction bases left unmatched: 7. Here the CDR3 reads CASSLRTGRAYGYTF. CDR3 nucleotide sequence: TGTGCCAGCAGCTTACGGACAGGCCGAGCCTATGGCTACACCTTC. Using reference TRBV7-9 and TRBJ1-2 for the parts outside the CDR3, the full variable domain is DTGVSQNPRHKITKRGQNVTFRCDPISEHNRLYWYRQTLGQGPEFLTYFQNEAQLEKSRLLSDRFSAERPKGSFSTLEIQRTEQGDSAMYLCASSLRTGRAYGYTFGSGTRLTVV.

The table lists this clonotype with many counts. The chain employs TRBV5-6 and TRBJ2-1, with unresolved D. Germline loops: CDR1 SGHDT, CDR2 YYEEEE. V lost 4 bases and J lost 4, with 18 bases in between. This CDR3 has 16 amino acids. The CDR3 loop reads CASSHSGVRSYNEQFF. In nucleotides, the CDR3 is TGTGCCAGCAGCCATTCTGGGGTCCGGAGTTACAATGAGCAGTTCTTC.

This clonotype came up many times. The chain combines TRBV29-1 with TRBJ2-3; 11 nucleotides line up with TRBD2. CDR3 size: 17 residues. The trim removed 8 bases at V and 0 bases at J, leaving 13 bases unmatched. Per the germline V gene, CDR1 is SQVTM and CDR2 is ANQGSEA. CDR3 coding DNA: TGCAGCAGGAGCTTAGCGGGAGGGATCACTAGCACAGATACGCAGTATTTT. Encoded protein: CSRSLAGGITSTDTQYF.

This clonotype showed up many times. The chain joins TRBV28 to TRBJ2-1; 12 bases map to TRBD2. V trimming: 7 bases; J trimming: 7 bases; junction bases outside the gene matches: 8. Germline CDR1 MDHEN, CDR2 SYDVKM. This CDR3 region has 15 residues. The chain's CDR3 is CASIPTSGRGNEQFF. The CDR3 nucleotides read TGTGCCAGCATTCCGACTAGCGGGAGAGGAAATGAGCAGTTCTTC.